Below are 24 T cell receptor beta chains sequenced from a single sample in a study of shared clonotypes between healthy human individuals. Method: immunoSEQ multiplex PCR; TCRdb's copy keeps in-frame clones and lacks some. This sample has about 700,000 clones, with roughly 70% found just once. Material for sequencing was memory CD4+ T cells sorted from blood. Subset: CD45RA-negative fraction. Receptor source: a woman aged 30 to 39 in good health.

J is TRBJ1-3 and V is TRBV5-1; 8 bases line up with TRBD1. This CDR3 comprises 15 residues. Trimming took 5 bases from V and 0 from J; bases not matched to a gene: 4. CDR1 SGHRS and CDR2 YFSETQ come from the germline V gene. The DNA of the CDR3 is TGCGCCAGCAGGACAGGGGACCTCTCTGGAAACACCATATATTTT. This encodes CASRTGDLSGNTIYF.

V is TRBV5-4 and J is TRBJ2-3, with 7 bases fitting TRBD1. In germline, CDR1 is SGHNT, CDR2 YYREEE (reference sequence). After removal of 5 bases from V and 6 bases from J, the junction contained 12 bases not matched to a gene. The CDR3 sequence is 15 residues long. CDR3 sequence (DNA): TGTGCCAGCAGTTCCCCGACAGGGAGTAGGGATACGCAGTATTTT. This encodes CASSSPTGSRDTQYF.

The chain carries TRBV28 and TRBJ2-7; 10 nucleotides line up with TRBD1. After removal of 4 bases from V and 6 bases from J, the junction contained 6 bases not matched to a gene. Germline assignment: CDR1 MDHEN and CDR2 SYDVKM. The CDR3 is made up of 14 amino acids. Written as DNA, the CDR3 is TGTGCCAGCAGTTCTCGGACAGGGGGAGGCGAGCAGTACTTC. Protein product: CASSSRTGGGEQYF.

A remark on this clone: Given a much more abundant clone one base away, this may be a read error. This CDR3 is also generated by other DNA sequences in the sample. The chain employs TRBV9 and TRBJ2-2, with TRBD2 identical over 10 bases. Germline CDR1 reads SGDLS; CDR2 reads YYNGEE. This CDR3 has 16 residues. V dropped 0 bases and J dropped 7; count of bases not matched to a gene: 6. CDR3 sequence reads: CASSVGLAGVGGELFF. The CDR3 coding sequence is TGTGCCAGCAGCGTAGGGCTAGCGGGAGTCGGCGGGGAGCTGTTTTTT.

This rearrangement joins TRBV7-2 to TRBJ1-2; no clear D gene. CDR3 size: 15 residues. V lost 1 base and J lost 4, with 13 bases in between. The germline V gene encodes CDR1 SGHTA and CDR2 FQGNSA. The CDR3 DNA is TGTGCCAGCAGCTTAGGCCAGCCCGGAGGCTATGGCTACACCTTC. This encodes CASSLGQPGGYGYTF.

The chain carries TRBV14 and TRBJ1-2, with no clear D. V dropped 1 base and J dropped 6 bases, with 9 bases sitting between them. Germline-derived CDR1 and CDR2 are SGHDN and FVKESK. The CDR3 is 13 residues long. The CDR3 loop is CASSQVRVHGYTF. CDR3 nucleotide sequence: TGTGCCAGCAGCCAAGTACGGGTTCATGGCTACACCTTC.

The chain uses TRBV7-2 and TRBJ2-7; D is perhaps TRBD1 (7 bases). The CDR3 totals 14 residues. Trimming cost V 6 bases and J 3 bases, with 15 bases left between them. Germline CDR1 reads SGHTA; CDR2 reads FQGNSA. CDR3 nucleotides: TGTGCCAGCAGTTACGCGGGACAGTACTACGAGCAGTACTTC. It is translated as CASSYAGQYYEQYF. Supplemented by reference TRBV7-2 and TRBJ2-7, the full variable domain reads GAGVSQSPSNKVTEKGKDVELRCDPISGHTALYWYRQSLGQGLEFLIYFQGNSAPDKSGLPSDRFSAERTGGSVSTLTIQRTQQEDSAVYLCASSYAGQYYEQYFGPGTRLTVT.

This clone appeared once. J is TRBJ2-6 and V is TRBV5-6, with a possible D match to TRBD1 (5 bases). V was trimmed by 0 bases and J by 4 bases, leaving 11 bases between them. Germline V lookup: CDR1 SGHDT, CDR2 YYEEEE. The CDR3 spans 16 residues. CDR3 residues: CASSLGPGRGANVLTF. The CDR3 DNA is TGTGCCAGCAGCTTGGGGCCAGGGCGCGGGGCCAACGTCCTGACTTTC.

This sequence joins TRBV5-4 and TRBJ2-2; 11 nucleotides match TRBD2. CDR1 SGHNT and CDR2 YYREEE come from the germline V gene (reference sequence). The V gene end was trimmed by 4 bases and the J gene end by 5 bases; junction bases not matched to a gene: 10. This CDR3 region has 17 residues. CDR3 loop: CASSSGNLAGGTGELFF. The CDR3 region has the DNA TGTGCCAGCAGCAGTGGGAATCTAGCGGGAGGTACCGGGGAGCTGTTTTTT.

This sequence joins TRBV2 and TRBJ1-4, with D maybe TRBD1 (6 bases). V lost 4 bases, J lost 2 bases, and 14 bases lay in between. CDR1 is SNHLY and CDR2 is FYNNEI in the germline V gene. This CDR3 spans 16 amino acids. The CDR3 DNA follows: TGTGCCAGCAGTGCAACCCCAGGGGCGACTAATGAAAAACTGTTTTTT. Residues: CASSATPGATNEKLFF.

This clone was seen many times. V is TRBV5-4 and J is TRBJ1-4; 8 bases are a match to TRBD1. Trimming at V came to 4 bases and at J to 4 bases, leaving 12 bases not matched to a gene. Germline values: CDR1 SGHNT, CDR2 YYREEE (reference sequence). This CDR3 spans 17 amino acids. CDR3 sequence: CASSQTRDRRLNEKLFF. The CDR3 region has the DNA TGTGCCAGCAGCCAAACACGGGACAGGAGACTTAATGAAAAACTGTTTTTT.

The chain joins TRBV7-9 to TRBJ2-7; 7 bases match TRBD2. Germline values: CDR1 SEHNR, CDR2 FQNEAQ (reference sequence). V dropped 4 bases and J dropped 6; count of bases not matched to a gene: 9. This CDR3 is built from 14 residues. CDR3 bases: TGTGCCAGCAGCTCTTCTCGGGGGGAGGGCGAGCAGTACTTC. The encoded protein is CASSSSRGEGEQYF.

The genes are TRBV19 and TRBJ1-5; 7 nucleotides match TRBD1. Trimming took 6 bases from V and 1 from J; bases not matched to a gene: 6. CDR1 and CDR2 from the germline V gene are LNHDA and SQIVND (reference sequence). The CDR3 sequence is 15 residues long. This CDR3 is CASSSTGLSNQPQHF. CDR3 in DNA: TGTGCCAGTAGCTCGACAGGGTTGAGCAATCAGCCCCAGCATTTT.

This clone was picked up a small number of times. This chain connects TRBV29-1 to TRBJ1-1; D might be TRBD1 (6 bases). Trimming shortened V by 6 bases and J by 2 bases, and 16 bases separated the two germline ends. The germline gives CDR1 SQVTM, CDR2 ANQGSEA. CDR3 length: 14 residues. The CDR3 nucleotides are TGCAGCGTCACCAACAGGGTTTCAAACACTGAAGCTTTCTTT. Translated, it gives CSVTNRVSNTEAFF.

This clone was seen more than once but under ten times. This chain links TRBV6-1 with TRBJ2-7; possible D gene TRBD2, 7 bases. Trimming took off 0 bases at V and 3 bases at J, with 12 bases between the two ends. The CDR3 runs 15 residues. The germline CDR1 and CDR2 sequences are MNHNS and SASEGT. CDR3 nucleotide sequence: TGTGCCAGCAGTGAAGCGGGGGGGCATAGCTACGAGCAGTACTTC. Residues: CASSEAGGHSYEQYF.

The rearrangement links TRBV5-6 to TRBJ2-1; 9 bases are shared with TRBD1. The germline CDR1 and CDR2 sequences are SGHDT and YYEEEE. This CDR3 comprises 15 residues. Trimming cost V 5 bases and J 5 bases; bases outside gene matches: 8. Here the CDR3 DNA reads TGTGCCAGCAGTACAACAGGGGGCGCGGACAATGAGCAGTTCTTC. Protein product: CASSTTGGADNEQFF.

The CDR3 coding sequence is TGTGCCAGCAGCTGGACACCAGTCATGAACACTGAAGCTTTCTTT. As protein: CASSWTPVMNTEAFF. This chain uses TRBV7-8 with TRBJ1-1; D might be TRBD1 (5 bases). The CDR3 consists of 15 residues. The germline CDR1 and CDR2 sequences are SGHVS and FQNEAQ. V was cut by 4 bases and J by 0 bases, with 12 bases left in between. Together with reference TRBV7-8 and TRBJ1-1, the CDR3 gives the full variable domain: GAGVSQSPRYKVAKRGQDVALRCDPISGHVSLFWYQQALGQGPEFLTYFQNEAQLDKSGLPSDRFFAERPEGSVSTLKIQRTQQEDSAVYLCASSWTPVMNTEAFFGQGTRLTVV.

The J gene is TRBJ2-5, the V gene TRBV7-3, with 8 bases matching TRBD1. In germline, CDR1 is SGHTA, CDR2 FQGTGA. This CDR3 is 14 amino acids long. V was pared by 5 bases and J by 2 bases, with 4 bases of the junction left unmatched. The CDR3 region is CASSDGTGQETQYF. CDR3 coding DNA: TGTGCCAGCAGCGACGGGACAGGACAAGAGACCCAGTACTTC.

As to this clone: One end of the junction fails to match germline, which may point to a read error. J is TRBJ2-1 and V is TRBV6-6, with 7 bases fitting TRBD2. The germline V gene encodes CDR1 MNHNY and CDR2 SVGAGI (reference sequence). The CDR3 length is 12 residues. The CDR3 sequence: CASSYIGREPFF. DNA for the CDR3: TGTGCCAGCAGTTACATCGGGCGGGAGCCGTTCTTC.

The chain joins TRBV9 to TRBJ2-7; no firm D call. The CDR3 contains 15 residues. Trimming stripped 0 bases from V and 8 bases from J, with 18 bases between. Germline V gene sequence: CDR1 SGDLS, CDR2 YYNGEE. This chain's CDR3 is CASSVDTVPSRQQYF. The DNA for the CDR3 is TGTGCCAGCAGCGTAGATACAGTCCCTTCCCGCCAGCAGTACTTC.

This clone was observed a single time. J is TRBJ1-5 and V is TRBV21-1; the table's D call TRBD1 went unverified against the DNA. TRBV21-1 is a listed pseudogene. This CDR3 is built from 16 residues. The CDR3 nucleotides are TGTGCCAGCAGCAAAGCCGAGGACAGGGCGGATCAGCCCCAGCATTTT. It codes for CASSKAEDRADQPQHF.

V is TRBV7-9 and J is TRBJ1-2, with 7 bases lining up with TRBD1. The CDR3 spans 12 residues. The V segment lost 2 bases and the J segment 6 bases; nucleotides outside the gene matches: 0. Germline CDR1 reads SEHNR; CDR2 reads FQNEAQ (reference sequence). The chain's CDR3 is CASSLTGDGYTF. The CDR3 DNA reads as TGTGCCAGCAGCTTAACAGGGGATGGCTACACCTTC.

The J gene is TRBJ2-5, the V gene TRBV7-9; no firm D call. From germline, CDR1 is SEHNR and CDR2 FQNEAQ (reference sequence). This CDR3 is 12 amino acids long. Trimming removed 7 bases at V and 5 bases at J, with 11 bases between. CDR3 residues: CASTASRETQYF. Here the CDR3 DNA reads TGTGCCAGCACGGCGAGCCGGGAGACCCAGTACTTC.

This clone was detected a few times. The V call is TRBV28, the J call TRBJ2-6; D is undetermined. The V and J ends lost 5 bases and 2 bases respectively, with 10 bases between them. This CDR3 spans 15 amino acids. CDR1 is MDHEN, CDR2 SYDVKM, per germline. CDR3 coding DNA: TGTGCCAGCAGTCCTCCTATTACTGGGGCCAACGTCCTGACTTTC. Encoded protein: CASSPPITGANVLTF.